Detailed here is one TCR beta chain. These data come from a study of OX40 agonist ivuxolimab in advanced cancers. At the level of the study: A male proportion of 82.7% was recorded, with mean age about 60 years and range about 20 to 85.

Using immunoSEQ multiplex PCR, the repertoire was profiled, and TCRdb retains in-frame clones only, with some absent. The sample consists of 74,000 or so clones, under 95% of them appearing once. The V gene's germline CDR1 is SGDLS and CDR2 YYNGEE. V was cut by 3 bases and J by 2 bases, with 12 bases left in between. This CDR3 is built from 14 residues. This TCR came from an adult with an advanced solid tumor such as melanoma, head and neck, liver or kidney cancer. The sample was CD4+ or CD8+ T cells sorted from blood, taken in a trial of the OX40 agonist ivuxolimab. The chain uses TRBV9 and TRBJ2-7, with a tentative D call TRBD2 (6 bases). This CDR3 reads CASSAMGGPYEQYF. Written as DNA, the CDR3 is TGTGCCAGCAGCGCCATGGGGGGACCCTACGAGCAGTACTTC.